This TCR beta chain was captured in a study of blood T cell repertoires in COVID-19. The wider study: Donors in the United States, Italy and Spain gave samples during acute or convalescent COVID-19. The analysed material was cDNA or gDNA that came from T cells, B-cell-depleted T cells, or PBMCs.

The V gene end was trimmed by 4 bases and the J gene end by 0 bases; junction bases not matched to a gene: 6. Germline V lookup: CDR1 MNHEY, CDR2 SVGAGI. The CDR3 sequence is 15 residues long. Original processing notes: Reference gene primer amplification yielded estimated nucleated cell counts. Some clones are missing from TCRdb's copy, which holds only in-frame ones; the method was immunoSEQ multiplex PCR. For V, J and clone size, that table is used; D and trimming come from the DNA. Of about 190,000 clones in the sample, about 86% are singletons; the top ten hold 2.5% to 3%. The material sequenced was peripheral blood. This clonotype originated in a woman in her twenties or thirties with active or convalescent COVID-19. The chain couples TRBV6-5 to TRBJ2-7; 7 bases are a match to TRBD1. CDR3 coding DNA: TGTGCCAGCAGTTCCCCAGGGGGAAGCTCCTACGAGCAGTACTTC. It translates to CASSSPGGSSYEQYF.